The 2 T cell receptor beta chains presented below share a single source sample, sequenced in a study of blood T cell repertoires in COVID-19. Repertoires were generated with immunoSEQ multiplex PCR, while TCRdb's copy carries only in-frame clones and drops some. The sample includes approximately 200,000 clones, 85% to 90% of them seen just once. The specimen was peripheral blood. The receptors were sampled from a young man with COVID-19, enrolled during active disease.

A single count supports this clone. The chain combines TRBV6-6 with TRBJ1-5; D possibly corresponds to TRBD1 (5 bases). The CDR3 covers 13 residues. Germline lookup yields CDR1 MNHNY and CDR2 SVGAGI (reference sequence). With 6 bases removed from V and 5 bases from J, the gap between germline ends came to 11 bases. CDR3 DNA sequence: TGTGCCAGCAGCCTAGGACAATATCAGCCCCAGCATTTT. As protein: CASSLGQYQPQHF.

The rearrangement uses TRBV11-2 and TRBJ2-1; D perhaps matches TRBD2 (5 bases). With 2 bases removed from V and 8 bases from J, the gap between germline ends came to 16 bases. Germline V gene sequence: CDR1 SGHAT, CDR2 FQNNGV. CDR3 length: 15 residues. The CDR3 region is CASSLRSVAVDEQFF. CDR3 nucleotides: TGTGCCAGCAGCTTACGTAGCGTCGCGGTGGATGAGCAGTTCTTC.